Sequencing of this T cell receptor beta chain was carried out in a study of low-dose radiotherapy and immunotherapy resistance in tumors. Study-level background: Patients' oral aspirin dose was 300 mg daily across four cycles from cycle 1 day 1.

Time point defined: before trial treatment. Germline CDR1 and CDR2: DFQATT and SNEGSKA (reference sequence). The CDR3 is made up of 14 amino acids. Trimming took 3 bases from V and 0 from J, leaving 6 bases between them. This clonotype was found many times. Covering alpha and beta chains, TRAV- and TRBV-specific primers were used for the first-strand cDNA. A constant-region primer paired with the V-primer adapter amplified TCRs over about 20 PCR cycles. TCRdb passed the reads through MiXCR, listing each CDR3 protein once. The data contain tens of thousands of distinct CDR3 sequences, under 9.5% of them singletons.

The clonotype comes from a male donor with prostate cancer. Source: PBMCs, taken before treatment. The chain has TRBV20-1 and TRBJ2-6, with D hard to call. CDR3 nucleotide sequence: TGCAGTGCTAGCAACCCCTCTGGGGCCAACGTCCTGACTTTC. Residues: CSASNPSGANVLTF.